Listed here are 5 T cell receptor beta chains from one sample, sequenced in a study of blood T cell repertoires in COVID-19. Assay: immunoSEQ multiplex PCR; the TCRdb copy retains only in-frame clones and omits some. The table has about 49,000 clones, around 86% seen once. Sequenced material: peripheral blood. Every receptor here comes from a man aged 35-49 years with active COVID-19.

J is TRBJ2-7 and V is TRBV3-1 (or the pseudogene TRBV3-2), with D possibly being TRBD2 (5 bases). Trimming removed 8 bases at V and 5 bases at J, with 7 bases between. CDR1 is LGHDT and CDR2 is YNNKEL in the germline V gene (reference sequence). CDR3 length: 10 amino acids. This CDR3 reads CASGSDEQYF. In DNA form, the CDR3 reads TGTGCCAGCGGGAGCGACGAGCAGTACTTC.

CDR3 loop: CASSPSGRVDEQFF. CDR3 DNA: TGTGCCAGCAGTCCTAGCGGGAGGGTTGATGAGCAGTTCTTC. The V call is TRBV3-1 (or the pseudogene TRBV3-2), the J call TRBJ2-1, with 12 bases that match TRBD2. The CDR3 loop spans 14 amino acids. Per germline, CDR1 LGHDT and CDR2 YNNKEL (reference sequence). J lost 8 bases, V lost 6 bases, and 5 bases had no gene match.

CDR3 residues: CASRPLRDSYNEQFF. CDR3 bases: TGTGCCAGCAGGCCTCTCCGGGACAGTTACAATGAGCAGTTCTTC. The J gene is TRBJ2-1, the V gene TRBV2, with TRBD1 identical over 7 bases. The CDR3 extends over 15 amino acids. V gave up 6 bases and J gave up 4 bases; unmatched junction bases: 9. Germline assignment: CDR1 SNHLY and CDR2 FYNNEI.

This sequence joins TRBV4-1 and TRBJ2-1; 8 bases agree with TRBD1. V gave up 6 bases and J gave up 5 bases; unmatched junction bases: 0. Germline loops: CDR1 MGHRA, CDR2 YSYEKL. This CDR3 region has 12 residues. CDR3 nucleotides: TGCGCCAGCAGGGACAGGGACAATGAGCAGTTCTTC. Its protein is CASRDRDNEQFF.

The chain links TRBV28 to TRBJ2-5; the D gene is possibly TRBD2 (5 bases). V lost 7 bases and J 5 bases, leaving 11 bases between the germline ends. CDR1 and CDR2 (germline): MDHEN, SYDVKM. CDR3 length: 12 residues. The CDR3 protein is CASTKQRETQYF. CDR3 in DNA: TGTGCCAGCACAAAGCAGCGGGAGACCCAGTACTTC.